This passage covers 20 T cell receptor beta chains from one sample sequenced in a study of cytomegalovirus exposure and HLA in healthy donors. The primer mix had 60 Vbeta and 13 Jbeta primers. Libraries were prepared by immunoSEQ multiplex PCR; TCRdb keeps only in-frame clonotypes and omits some of them. The sample lists some 150,000 clones, 72% occurring once. Input material: PBMCs. These receptors all stem from a man aged 40-55 years in good health and CMV-seronegative.

This clone has a handful of counts. The chain uses TRBV4-1 and TRBJ2-7; D is perhaps TRBD1 (6 bases). Deletions cut 4 bases from V and 4 bases from J, with 17 bases between. Per germline, CDR1 MGHRA and CDR2 YSYEKL. The CDR3 is 15 amino acids. CDR3 protein: CASSPGTLGYYEQYF. CDR3 nucleotide sequence: TGCGCCAGCAGCCCGGGGACATTGGGTTATTACGAGCAGTACTTC.

This chain links TRBV10-1 with TRBJ2-7, with 8 bases fitting TRBD2. J lost 7 bases, V lost 4 bases, and 6 bases had no gene match. CDR3 length: 13 amino acids. Germline CDR1 is WNHNN and CDR2 is SYGVQD (reference sequence). The CDR3 protein is CASSVGGAEEQYF. CDR3 DNA sequence: TGCGCCAGCAGTGTCGGGGGGGCAGAAGAGCAGTACTTC.

The J gene is TRBJ1-5, the V gene TRBV2; D gene unclear. V was pared by 6 bases and J by 0 bases, with 12 bases between. The CDR3 runs 15 residues. The germline V gene has CDR1 SNHLY and CDR2 FYNNEI. The CDR3 here is CASRDQVASNQPQHF. The CDR3 region has the DNA TGTGCCAGCAGGGATCAGGTGGCTAGCAATCAGCCCCAGCATTTT.

V and J are TRBV19 and TRBJ2-6, with TRBD1 identical over 7 bases. The germline V gene encodes CDR1 LNHDA and CDR2 SQIVND (reference sequence). With V trimmed by 5 bases and J by 0 bases, 7 bases remained unmatched. The CDR3 runs to 17 residues. The CDR3 spells CASSGGQDNSGANVLTF. The CDR3 nucleotides read TGTGCCAGTAGTGGAGGACAGGACAACTCTGGGGCCAACGTCCTGACTTTC.

This chain links TRBV6-6 with TRBJ2-1; 9 bases match TRBD2. The CDR3 runs 16 residues. V was clipped by 6 bases and J by 7 bases; unmatched bases: 13. Germline values: CDR1 MNHNY, CDR2 SVGAGI (reference sequence). The CDR3 loop is CASSKQGGGGRNEQFF. CDR3 bases: TGTGCCAGCAGCAAACAAGGCGGGGGGGGGCGGAATGAGCAGTTCTTC.

This clone was detected once. V gene TRBV5-6 combines with J gene TRBJ2-5, with a possible D match to TRBD2 (6 bases). The V end was cut by 7 bases, the J end by 0 bases, with 13 bases between. The CDR3 length is 14 residues. Germline CDR1 and CDR2: SGHDT and YYEEEE. The CDR3 sequence: CASQRAPYQETQYF. The CDR3 DNA follows: TGTGCCAGCCAGCGGGCCCCGTACCAAGAGACCCAGTACTTC.

The chain uses TRBV27 and TRBJ1-5; D is undetermined. CDR3 size: 14 residues. Germline loops: CDR1 MNHEY, CDR2 SMNVEV (reference sequence). V lost 1 base and J 6 bases, leaving 10 bases between the germline ends. In DNA form, the CDR3 reads TGTGCCAGCAGTTTATTCCGGGTCTCTCAGCCCCAGCATTTT. Protein sequence: CASSLFRVSQPQHF.

This clone was found a few times. The chain recombines TRBV5-4 with TRBJ2-3, with 7 bases matching TRBD1. This CDR3 region has 15 residues. J lost 2 bases, V lost 2 bases, and 5 bases had no gene match. The V gene's germline CDR1 is SGHNT and CDR2 YYREEE (reference sequence). CDR3 sequence: CASSLSTGYTDTQYF. CDR3 bases: TGTGCCAGCAGCTTATCGACAGGGTACACAGATACGCAGTATTTT.

As to this clone: This same CDR3 is encoded by further DNA sequences in the sample. The J gene is TRBJ1-1, the V gene TRBV5-1; D is ambiguous. V lost 0 bases, J lost 5 bases, and 11 bases lay in between. CDR3 length: 14 residues. Germline assignment: CDR1 SGHRS and CDR2 YFSETQ. The CDR3 here is CASSLDRVGTEAFF. The CDR3 DNA sequence: TGCGCCAGCAGCTTGGATCGGGTTGGGACTGAAGCTTTCTTT.

The rearrangement uses TRBV9 and TRBJ2-1; 14 nucleotides line up with TRBD2. This CDR3 spans 19 amino acids. CDR1 is SGDLS, CDR2 YYNGEE, per germline. J lost 1 base, V lost 3 bases, and 9 bases had no gene match. The CDR3 DNA reads TGTGCCAGCAGCGCTTCCGGGACTAGCGGGAGTGGGTCCTACAATGAGCAGTTCTTC. Its translation: CASSASGTSGSGSYNEQFF.

The chain carries TRBV4-1 and TRBJ1-1; no clear D gene. In germline, CDR1 is MGHRA, CDR2 YSYEKL. V was clipped by 4 bases and J by 3 bases, with 18 bases between them. This CDR3 spans 16 amino acids. CDR3 sequence reads: CASSPRFGRVDTEAFF. CDR3 sequence (DNA): TGCGCCAGCAGCCCTCGGTTCGGGCGGGTAGACACTGAAGCTTTCTTT.

V usage is TRBV7-2 and J usage is TRBJ2-1; 14 bases align to TRBD2. V trimming: 4 bases; J trimming: 8 bases; junction bases outside the gene matches: 7. Germline-derived CDR1 and CDR2 are SGHTA and FQGNSA. This CDR3 region has 16 residues. In nucleotides, the CDR3 is TGTGCCAGCAGCTCCAGACTAGCGGGGGGGAGGGATGAGCAGTTCTTC. Its protein is CASSSRLAGGRDEQFF.

In DNA form, the CDR3 reads TGTGCCAGCAGCCCACTAACTGAAGCTTTCTTT. Translation gives CASSPLTEAFF. The V and J genes are TRBV7-8 and TRBJ1-1, with D hard to call. CDR3 length: 11 amino acids. Per germline, CDR1 SGHVS and CDR2 FQNEAQ. V lost 5 bases and J 5 bases, leaving 6 bases between the germline ends.

CDR3 DNA sequence: TGCGCCAGCAGCTTGGCCAGCGATTCCTTATACTACGAGCAGTACTTC. Amino acids: CASSLASDSLYYEQYF. This chain joins TRBV5-1 and TRBJ2-7, with unresolved D. The CDR3 is 16 residues long. V lost 0 bases to trimming and J lost 3 bases, with 16 bases between them. Germline V lookup: CDR1 SGHRS, CDR2 YFSETQ.

The chain combines TRBV12-5 with TRBJ2-7; tentatively, D is TRBD1 (6 bases). The ends were cut back, 6 bases at V and 2 bases at J, with 14 bases in the middle. This CDR3 contains 14 residues. The germline gives CDR1 LGHNT, CDR2 FRNRAP. CDR3 amino acids: CASGPPDSTYEQYF. The CDR3 bases are TGTGCTAGTGGCCCTCCGGACAGCACCTACGAGCAGTACTTC.

The chain combines TRBV5-4 with TRBJ2-1, with TRBD1 matching 8 bases. Trimming cost V 4 bases and J 0 bases; bases outside gene matches: 15. CDR1 SGHNT and CDR2 YYREEE come from the germline V gene (reference sequence). The CDR3 covers 19 residues. The CDR3: CASSGSSRDRPFSYNEQFF. The DNA for the CDR3 is TGTGCCAGCAGCGGGTCCTCGCGGGACAGGCCTTTCTCCTACAATGAGCAGTTCTTC.

This clone was counted a few times. CDR3 in DNA: TGTGCCAGCAGCTTAAACTTCAACACTGAAGCTTTCTTT. Translation gives CASSLNFNTEAFF. The genes are TRBV7-3 and TRBJ1-1; D unresolved. Trimming took 1 base from V and 2 from J, leaving 5 bases between them. CDR3 size: 13 residues. Germline V gene sequence: CDR1 SGHTA, CDR2 FQGTGA.

This clone was seen only once. The V call is TRBV5-6, the J call TRBJ1-2, with TRBD1 matching over 7 bases. V shed 2 bases and J 8 bases; nucleotides not matched to a gene: 12. Germline V CDR1 and CDR2: SGHDT, YYEEEE. CDR3 size: 15 residues. The CDR3 spells CASSFGGRDRRGYTF. The CDR3 DNA is TGTGCCAGCAGCTTTGGGGGCCGGGACAGACGGGGCTACACCTTC.

This clone was seen once. This rearrangement joins TRBV29-1 to TRBJ1-1, with 9 positions matching TRBD1. This CDR3 region has 13 residues. Germline trimming cut 7 bases from V and 1 base from J; bases unmatched to any gene: 4. Germline CDR1 is SQVTM and CDR2 is ANQGSEA. The CDR3 region has the DNA TGCAGCGCCGCGGGACAGGGGAACACTGAAGCTTTCTTT. Translated: CSAAGQGNTEAFF.

The chain is built from TRBV6-5 and TRBJ2-1, with 7 bases aligning to TRBD1. The CDR3 has 14 amino acids. The V segment lost 0 bases and the J segment 6 bases; nucleotides outside the gene matches: 2. Germline CDR1 is MNHEY and CDR2 is SVGAGI. CDR3 nucleotide sequence: TGTGCCAGCAGTTACTCGACAGGGTTCAATGAGCAGTTCTTC. Amino acids: CASSYSTGFNEQFF.